The 14 T cell receptor beta chains in this list originate from one sample, sequenced in a study of cytomegalovirus exposure and HLA in healthy donors. Primers included in the PCR were 60 Vbeta and 13 Jbeta primers. The assay was immunoSEQ multiplex PCR, and TCRdb's table has in-frame clones only and misses some. The sample has 100,000 to 150,000 clones; 65% to 85% are singletons. Sequenced sample: PBMCs. Every receptor here comes from a woman younger than 30 in good health and CMV-seronegative.

This sequence joins TRBV5-4 and TRBJ2-3; D may be TRBD2 (6 bases). Trimming took 4 bases from V and 1 from J, leaving 16 bases between them. Germline V gene lookup returns CDR1 SGHNT and CDR2 YYREEE (reference sequence). The CDR3 contains 16 residues. DNA of the CDR3: TGTGCCAGCAGCGGTCCCGGGGAGCGGGGCACAGATACGCAGTATTTT. This sequence encodes CASSGPGERGTDTQYF.

V usage is TRBV30 and J usage is TRBJ1-2, with 7 nucleotides matching TRBD1. CDR1 and CDR2 (germline): GTSNPN, SVGIG (reference sequence). The trim removed 5 bases at V and 3 bases at J, leaving 6 bases unmatched. This CDR3 spans 13 amino acids. The CDR3: CAWEYGTDYGYTF. In DNA, the CDR3 is TGTGCCTGGGAGTATGGGACAGACTATGGCTACACCTTC.

The chain links TRBV7-8 to TRBJ2-3, with D possibly being TRBD1 (5 bases). Germline assignment: CDR1 SGHVS and CDR2 FQNEAQ. The V gene lost 2 bases and the J gene lost 1 base, with 13 bases spanning the gap. This CDR3 is 16 amino acids long. The CDR3 DNA reads TGTGCCAGCAGCTTAACGATTAGCAGGGGCACAGATACGCAGTATTTT. Its translation: CASSLTISRGTDTQYF. Filled out from reference TRBV7-8 and TRBJ2-3, the complete variable domain reads GAGVSQSPRYKVAKRGQDVALRCDPISGHVSLFWYQQALGQGPEFLTYFQNEAQLDKSGLPSDRFFAERPEGSVSTLKIQRTQQEDSAVYLCASSLTISRGTDTQYFGPGTRLTVL.

The gene calls are TRBV30 and TRBJ2-2; TRBD1 aligns across 10 bases. CDR3 length equals 14 residues. In germline, CDR1 is GTSNPN, CDR2 SVGIG (reference sequence). The V gene end was trimmed by 3 bases and the J gene end by 8 bases; junction bases not matched to a gene: 6. The CDR3 region is CAWRRQGAFGELFF. The CDR3, as DNA: TGTGCCTGGAGGCGACAGGGGGCTTTTGGGGAGCTGTTTTTT.

This clone was observed once. CDR3 amino acids: CSVEVVGQGAYEQYF. Here the CDR3 DNA reads TGCAGCGTTGAAGTTGTAGGACAGGGCGCCTACGAGCAGTACTTC. The chain joins TRBV29-1 to TRBJ2-7; 8 bases map to TRBD1. The CDR3 runs to 15 residues. With V trimmed by 1 base and J by 2 bases, 7 bases remained unmatched. CDR1 SQVTM and CDR2 ANQGSEA come from the germline V gene.

The gene calls are TRBV4-1 and TRBJ2-1; tentative D call: TRBD2 (5 bases). Germline lookup yields CDR1 MGHRA and CDR2 YSYEKL. The germline V and J ends were trimmed by 0 bases and 0 bases, with 9 bases remaining between them. The CDR3 has 16 residues. The CDR3: CASSQDGVGSYNEQFF. CDR3 coding DNA: TGCGCCAGCAGCCAAGACGGGGTGGGCTCCTACAATGAGCAGTTCTTC.

V usage is TRBV6-1 and J usage is TRBJ2-5, with 8 bases aligning to TRBD1. The CDR3 has 13 residues. Germline V lookup: CDR1 MNHNS, CDR2 SASEGT. V gave up 6 bases and J gave up 5 bases; unmatched junction bases: 5. The CDR3 is CASSQDREETQYF. CDR3 DNA: TGTGCCAGCAGCCAGGACAGGGAGGAGACCCAGTACTTC.

CDR3 sequence (DNA): TGCAGTGCCTCGGACTCACGCGAGCAGTTCTTC. Translated, it gives CSASDSREQFF. The chain joins TRBV20-1 to TRBJ2-1; weak D call: TRBD2 (5 bases). The CDR3 has 11 residues. The V gene's germline CDR1 is DFQATT and CDR2 SNEGSKA (reference sequence). With 6 bases removed from V and 10 bases from J, the gap between germline ends came to 13 bases.

The chain combines TRBV5-1 with TRBJ2-7; a possible D gene is TRBD2 (5 bases). Germline-derived CDR1 and CDR2 are SGHRS and YFSETQ. V lost 3 bases, J lost 0 bases, and 13 bases lay in between. The CDR3 sequence is 15 residues long. The CDR3 region has the DNA TGCGCCAGCAGCTCCCGGACTCCTCTCTCCTACGAGCAGTACTTC. Translated, it gives CASSSRTPLSYEQYF. Drawing the rest from reference TRBV5-1 and TRBJ2-7, the complete variable domain is KAGVTQTPRYLIKTRGQQVTLSCSPISGHRSVSWYQQTPGQGLQFLFEYFSETQRNKGNFPGRFSGRQFSNSRSEMNVSTLELGDSALYLCASSSRTPLSYEQYFGPGTRLTVT.

The gene calls are TRBV12-5 and TRBJ1-2; D perhaps matches TRBD1 (5 bases). Trimming pared 5 bases from V and 3 bases from J, leaving 16 bases between. Per germline, CDR1 LGHNT and CDR2 FRNRAP. The length of the CDR3 is 15 residues. CDR3 region: CASGTYPDTYYGYTF. CDR3 nucleotide sequence: TGTGCTAGTGGTACCTATCCGGACACTTACTATGGCTACACCTTC.

Note on this clone: At one boundary the junction diverges from the germline segment, which might be a read error. The CDR3, as DNA: TGCGCCACCAAACGGACAGGGGTGAACTTC. It translates to CATKRTGVNF. The chain combines TRBV10-1 with TRBJ2-7, with TRBD1 matching 9 bases. Germline CDR1 and CDR2: WNHNN and SYGVQD (reference sequence). CDR3 length: 10 residues.

The V gene is TRBV30, the J gene TRBJ1-5; D is perhaps TRBD1 (5 bases). The germline V gene has CDR1 GTSNPN and CDR2 SVGIG (reference sequence). The CDR3 contains 12 residues. Trimming pared 4 bases from V and 6 bases from J, leaving 10 bases between. This CDR3 reads CAWNRGIQPQHF. For the CDR3, the DNA is TGTGCCTGGAATAGGGGAATTCAGCCCCAGCATTTT.

J is TRBJ2-2 and V is TRBV2; 8 bases map to TRBD1. Germline CDR1 SNHLY, CDR2 FYNNEI. The CDR3 loop spans 16 amino acids. The junction had 2 bases not matched to a gene; V was cut back by 2 bases and J by 0 bases. The CDR3, as DNA: TGTGCCAGCAGTGAACAGGGGGCCTCGAACACCGGGGAGCTGTTTTTT. It is translated as CASSEQGASNTGELFF.

This clone was recorded only once. This chain links TRBV30 with TRBJ1-6; D is unresolved. The CDR3 has 15 residues. Germline loops: CDR1 GTSNPN, CDR2 SVGIG (reference sequence). Trimming shortened V by 4 bases and J by 0 bases, and 10 bases separated the two germline ends. CDR3 sequence (DNA): TGTGCCTGGAAAGTGTCGAGCTCCTATAATTCACCCCTCCACTTT. It specifies CAWKVSSSYNSPLHF. The whole variable domain, remainder taken from reference TRBV30 and TRBJ1-6, is SQTIHQWPATLVQPVGSPLSLECTVEGTSNPNLYWYRQAAGRGLQLLFYSVGIGQISSEVPQNLSASRPQDRQFILSSKKLLLSDSGFYLCAWKVSSSYNSPLHFGNGTRLTVT.